Listed here is a single T cell receptor (beta chain). These data originate in a study of T cell changes during pregnancy in multiple sclerosis. TCRdb keeps only in-frame clones here, not all; method: immunoSEQ multiplex PCR. This table has about 96,000 clones, 92% appearing once. The germline CDR1 and CDR2 sequences are LNHDA and SQIVND (reference sequence). The V gene lost 1 base and the J gene lost 3 bases, with 8 bases spanning the gap. This CDR3 is built from 14 residues. This specimen consisted of peripheral blood, obtained in the first trimester of pregnancy. This rearrangement joins TRBV19 to TRBJ2-3; D not resolved. This TCR derives from a female donor with multiple sclerosis, enrolled in a pregnancy study. The CDR3 loop is CASSIVAATDTQYF. The DNA for the CDR3 is TGTGCCAGTAGTATAGTGGCGGCTACAGATACGCAGTATTTT.